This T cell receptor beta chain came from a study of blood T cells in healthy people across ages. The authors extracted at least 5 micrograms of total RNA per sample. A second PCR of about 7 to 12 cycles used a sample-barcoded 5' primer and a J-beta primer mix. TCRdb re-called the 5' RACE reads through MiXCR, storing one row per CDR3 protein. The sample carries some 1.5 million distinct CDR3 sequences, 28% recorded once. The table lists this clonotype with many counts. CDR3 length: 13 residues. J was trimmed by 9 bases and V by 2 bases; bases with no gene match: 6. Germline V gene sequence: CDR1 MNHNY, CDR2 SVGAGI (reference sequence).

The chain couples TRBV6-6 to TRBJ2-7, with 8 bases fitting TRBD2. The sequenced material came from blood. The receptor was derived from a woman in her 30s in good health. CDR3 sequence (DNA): TGTGCCAGCAGTTACGTCGTAGCGGGGAGGCAGTACTTC. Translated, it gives CASSYVVAGRQYF.